This T cell receptor beta chain was recorded in a study of Graves' ophthalmopathy and Graves' hyperthyroidism. Active ophthalmopathy (CAS at least 3, NOSPECS at least 4), lasting under 3 months. Exclusion criteria comprised other autoimmune diseases, uncontrolled infections, pregnancy or lactation in patients. Physicians reached a diagnosis by relying on clinical symptoms, serum thyroxine, TRAb, thyroid ultrasound and orbital computed tomography. Regarding this clonotype: Its antigen is unidentified.

General study results and limits: Most expanded thyroid clonotypes above 0.001 frequency also appeared in blood.

RNA served as the template for amplifying TCR beta CDR3 regions. The first round was an RT-PCR with HTBI primers, and the second round was a multiplex PCR. In TCRdb, the multiplex PCR reads were re-called with MiXCR into one record per CDR3 protein. This sample has some 520,000 distinct CDR3 sequences; about an eighth occur once, and the top ten carry about 9.4%. The sequenced sample was blood. The clonotype originates from a woman aged 25-40 years with Graves' ophthalmopathy.

This CDR3 reads CASSSAAYGYTF. CDR3 coding DNA: TGTGCCAGCAGCTCGGCGGCCTATGGCTACACCTTC. V and J are TRBV11-2 and TRBJ1-2; D gene ambiguous. The CDR3 is made up of 12 amino acids. Germline CDR1 SGHAT, CDR2 FQNNGV. Trimming took 4 bases from V and 4 from J, leaving 7 bases between them.